This TCR beta chain was recorded in a study of technical replicates of blood from several donors. Unmatched junction bases numbered 8, after V lost 4 bases and J lost 3 bases. The germline gives CDR1 SEHNR, CDR2 FQNEAQ (reference sequence). The CDR3 contains 17 residues. The data were produced by immunoSEQ multiplex PCR, yet TCRdb's version contains in-frame clones alone and is incomplete. Of 98,000 or so clones detected, approximately 94% appear once; the ten largest clones hold over 0.2%. This sequence originates from a human donor in good health. The V and J genes are TRBV7-9 and TRBJ2-5, with 13 bases matching TRBD2. The sample was T cells isolated from PBMCs. The CDR3 bases are TGTGCCAGCAGCTGGTGGACTAGCGGGGGCCTTGAAGAGACCCAGTACTTC. Translated, it gives CASSWWTSGGLEETQYF.